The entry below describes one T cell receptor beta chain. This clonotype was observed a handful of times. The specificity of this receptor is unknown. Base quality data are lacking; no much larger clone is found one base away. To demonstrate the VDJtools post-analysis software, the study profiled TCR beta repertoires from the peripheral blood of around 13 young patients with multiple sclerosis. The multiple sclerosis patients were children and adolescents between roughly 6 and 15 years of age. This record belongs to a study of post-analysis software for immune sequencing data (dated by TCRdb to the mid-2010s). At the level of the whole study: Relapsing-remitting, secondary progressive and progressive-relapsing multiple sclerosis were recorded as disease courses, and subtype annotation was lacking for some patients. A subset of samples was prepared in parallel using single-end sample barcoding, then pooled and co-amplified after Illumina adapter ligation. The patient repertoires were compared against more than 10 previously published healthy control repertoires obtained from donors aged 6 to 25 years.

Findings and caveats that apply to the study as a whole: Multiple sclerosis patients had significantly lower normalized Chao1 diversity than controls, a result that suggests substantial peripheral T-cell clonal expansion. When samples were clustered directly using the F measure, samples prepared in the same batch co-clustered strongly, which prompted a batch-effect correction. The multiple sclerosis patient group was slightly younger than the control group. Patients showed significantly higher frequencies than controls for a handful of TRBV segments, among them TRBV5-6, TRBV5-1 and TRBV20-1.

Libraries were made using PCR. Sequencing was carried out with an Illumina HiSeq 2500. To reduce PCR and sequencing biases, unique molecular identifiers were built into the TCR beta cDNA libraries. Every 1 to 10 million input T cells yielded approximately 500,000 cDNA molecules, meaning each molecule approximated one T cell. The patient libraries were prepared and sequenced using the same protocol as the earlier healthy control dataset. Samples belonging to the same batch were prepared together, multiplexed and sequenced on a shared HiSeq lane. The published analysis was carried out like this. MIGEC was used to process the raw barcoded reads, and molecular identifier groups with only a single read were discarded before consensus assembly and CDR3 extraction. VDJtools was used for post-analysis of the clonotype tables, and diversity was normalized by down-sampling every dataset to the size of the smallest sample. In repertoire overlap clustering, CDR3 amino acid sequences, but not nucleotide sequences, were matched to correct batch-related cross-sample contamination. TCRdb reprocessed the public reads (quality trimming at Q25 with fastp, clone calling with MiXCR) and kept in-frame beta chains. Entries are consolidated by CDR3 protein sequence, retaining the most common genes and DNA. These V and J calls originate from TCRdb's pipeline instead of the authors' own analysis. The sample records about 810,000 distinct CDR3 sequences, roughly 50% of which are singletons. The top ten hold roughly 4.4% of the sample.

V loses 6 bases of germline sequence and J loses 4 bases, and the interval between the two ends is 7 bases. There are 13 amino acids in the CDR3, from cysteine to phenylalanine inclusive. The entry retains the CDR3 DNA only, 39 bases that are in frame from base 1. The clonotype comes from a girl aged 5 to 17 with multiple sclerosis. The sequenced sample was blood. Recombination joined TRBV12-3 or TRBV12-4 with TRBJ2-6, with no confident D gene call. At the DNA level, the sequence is TGTGCCAGCAGAGTCACCGGGGCCAACGTCCTGACTTTC. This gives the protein CASRVTGANVLTF.